This T cell receptor beta chain was recorded in a study of cytomegalovirus exposure and HLA in healthy donors. Primers for the PCR totalled 60 Vbeta and 13 Jbeta. Profiling relied on immunoSEQ multiplex PCR, and the TCRdb table lists in-frame clones only, not all of them. The sample yields about 210,000 clones, 75% to 80% seen once. CDR3 length: 14 amino acids. V was pared by 7 bases and J by 1 base, with 12 bases between. CDR1 MDHEN and CDR2 SYDVKM come from the germline V gene. The V call is TRBV28, the J call TRBJ2-3, with unresolved D. The clonotype comes from a male donor in good health and CMV-seronegative. Material for sequencing was PBMCs. The CDR3 sequence is CASIGWLGTDTQYF. DNA of the CDR3: TGTGCCAGCATCGGGTGGCTCGGCACAGATACGCAGTATTTT.